This record concerns one T cell receptor beta chain sequence. The antigen remains unidentified. Profiled with immunoSEQ multiplex PCR; TCRdb holds only in-frame clones, not every one. Altogether approximately 150,000 clones are present, around nine tenths being singletons, with the ten largest covering approximately 4.7%. The germline V gene encodes CDR1 LNHDA and CDR2 SQIVND (reference sequence). The ends lost 8 bases at V and 6 bases at J; junction bases unmatched: 7. The CDR3 contains 14 residues. The source of the sample is a study of lymphopenia after photon versus proton radiotherapy. Study-wide results and limits: Post-nadir TCR diversity decline inversely tracked overall survival among those who died. Better survival with proton therapy was suggested as possible, not demonstrated. Oligoclonal CD8+ Temra expansion after nadir drove photon patients' diversity drop.

This clonotype was obtained from a man between 50 and 59 years old with gastric cancer. This material consisted of peripheral blood, taken from a patient treated with photon-based radiotherapy. The V and J genes are TRBV19 and TRBJ1-5; 10 positions agree with TRBD1. For the CDR3, the DNA is TGTGCCAGTCAGGACAGGGGGGTGGGTCAGCCCCAGCATTTT. This sequence encodes CASQDRGVGQPQHF.